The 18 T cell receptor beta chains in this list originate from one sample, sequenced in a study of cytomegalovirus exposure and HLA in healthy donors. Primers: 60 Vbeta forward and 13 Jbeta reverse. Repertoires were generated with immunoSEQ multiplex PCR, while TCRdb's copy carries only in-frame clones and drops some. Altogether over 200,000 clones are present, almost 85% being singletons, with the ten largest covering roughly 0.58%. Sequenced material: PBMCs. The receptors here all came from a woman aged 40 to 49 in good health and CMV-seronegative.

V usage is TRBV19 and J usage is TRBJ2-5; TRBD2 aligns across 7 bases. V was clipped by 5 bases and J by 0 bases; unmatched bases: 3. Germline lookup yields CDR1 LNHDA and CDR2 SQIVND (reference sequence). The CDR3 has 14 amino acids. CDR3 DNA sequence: TGTGCCAGTAGTTCCGCGGGGGACCAAGAGACCCAGTACTTC. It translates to CASSSAGDQETQYF.

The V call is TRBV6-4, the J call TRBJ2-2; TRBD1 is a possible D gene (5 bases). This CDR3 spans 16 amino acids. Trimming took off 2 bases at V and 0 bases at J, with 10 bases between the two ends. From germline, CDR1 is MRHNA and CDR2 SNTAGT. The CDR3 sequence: CASSDQGVPNTGELFF. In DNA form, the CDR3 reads TGTGCCAGCAGTGACCAGGGTGTTCCGAACACCGGGGAGCTGTTTTTT.

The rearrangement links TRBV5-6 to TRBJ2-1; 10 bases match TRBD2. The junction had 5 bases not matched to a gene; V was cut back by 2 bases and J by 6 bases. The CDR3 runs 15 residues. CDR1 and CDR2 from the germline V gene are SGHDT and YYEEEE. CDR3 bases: TGTGCCAGCAGCTTCGGGCTAGCGGGGGCCAATGAGCAGTTCTTC. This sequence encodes CASSFGLAGANEQFF.

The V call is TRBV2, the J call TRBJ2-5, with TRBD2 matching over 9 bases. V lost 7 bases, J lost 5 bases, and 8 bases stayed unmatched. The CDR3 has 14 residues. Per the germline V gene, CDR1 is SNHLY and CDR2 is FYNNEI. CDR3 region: CASTRGGSQETQYF. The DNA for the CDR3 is TGTGCCAGCACGCGGGGGGGCTCTCAGGAGACCCAGTACTTC. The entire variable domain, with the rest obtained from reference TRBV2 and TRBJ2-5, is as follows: EPEVTQTPSHQVTQMGQEVILRCVPISNHLYFYWYRQILGQKVEFLVSFYNNEISEKSEIFDDQFSVERPDGSNFTLKIRSTKLEDSAMYFCASTRGGSQETQYFGPGTRLLVL.

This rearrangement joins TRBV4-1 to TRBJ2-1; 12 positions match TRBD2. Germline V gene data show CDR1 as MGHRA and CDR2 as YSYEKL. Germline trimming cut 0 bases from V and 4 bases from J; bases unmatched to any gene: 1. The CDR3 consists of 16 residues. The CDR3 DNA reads TGCGCCAGCAGCCAAGAACTAGCGGGGGGTTACAATGAGCAGTTCTTC. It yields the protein CASSQELAGGYNEQFF.

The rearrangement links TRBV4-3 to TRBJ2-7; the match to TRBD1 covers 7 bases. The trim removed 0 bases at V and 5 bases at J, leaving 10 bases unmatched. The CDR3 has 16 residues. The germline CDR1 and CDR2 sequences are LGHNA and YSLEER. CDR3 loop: CASSQDIGFTGDEQYF. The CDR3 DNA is TGCGCCAGCAGCCAAGATATCGGCTTTACAGGGGACGAGCAGTACTTC.

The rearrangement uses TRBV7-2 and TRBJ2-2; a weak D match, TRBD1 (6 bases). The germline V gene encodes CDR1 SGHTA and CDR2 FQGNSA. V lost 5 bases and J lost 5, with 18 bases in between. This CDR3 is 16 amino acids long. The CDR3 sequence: CASSRSGRGNTGELFF. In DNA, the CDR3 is TGTGCCAGCAGCCGATCCGGCAGGGGTAATACCGGGGAGCTGTTTTTT.

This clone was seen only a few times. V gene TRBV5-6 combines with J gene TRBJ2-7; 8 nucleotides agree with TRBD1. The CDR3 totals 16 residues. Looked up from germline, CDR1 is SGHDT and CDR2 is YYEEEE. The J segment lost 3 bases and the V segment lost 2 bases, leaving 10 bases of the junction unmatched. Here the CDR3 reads CASSFIRTGINYEQYF. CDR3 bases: TGTGCCAGCAGCTTCATCAGGACAGGGATCAACTACGAGCAGTACTTC. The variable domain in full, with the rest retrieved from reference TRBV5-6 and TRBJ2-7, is DAGVTQSPTHLIKTRGQQVTLRCSPKSGHDTVSWYQQALGQGPQFIFQYYEEEERQRGNFPDRFSGHQFPNYSSELNVNALLLGDSALYLCASSFIRTGINYEQYFGPGTRLTVT.

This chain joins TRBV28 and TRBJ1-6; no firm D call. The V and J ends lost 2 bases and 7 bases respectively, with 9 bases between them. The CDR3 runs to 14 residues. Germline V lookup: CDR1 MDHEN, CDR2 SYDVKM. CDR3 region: CASSLIDGNSPLHF. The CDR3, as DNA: TGTGCCAGCAGTTTAATCGACGGGAATTCACCCCTCCACTTT.

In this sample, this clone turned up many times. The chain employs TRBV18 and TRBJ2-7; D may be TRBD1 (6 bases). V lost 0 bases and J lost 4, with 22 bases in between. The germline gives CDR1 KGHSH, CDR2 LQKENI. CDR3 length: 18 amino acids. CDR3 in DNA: TGTGCCAGCTCACCACCATCTCCTCTCCGGACAGCCTATTACGAGCAGTACTTC. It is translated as CASSPPSPLRTAYYEQYF.

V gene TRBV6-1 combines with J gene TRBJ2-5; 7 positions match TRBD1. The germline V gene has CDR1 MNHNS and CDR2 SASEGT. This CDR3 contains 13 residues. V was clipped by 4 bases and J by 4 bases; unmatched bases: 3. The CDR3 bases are TGTGCCAGCAGTGGACAGGGTATAGAGACCCAGTACTTC. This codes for CASSGQGIETQYF.

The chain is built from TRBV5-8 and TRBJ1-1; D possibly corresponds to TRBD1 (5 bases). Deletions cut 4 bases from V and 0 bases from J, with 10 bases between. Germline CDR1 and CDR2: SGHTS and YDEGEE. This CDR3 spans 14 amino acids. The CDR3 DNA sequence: TGTGCCAGCAGCCCCAGACAGTTGAACACTGAAGCTTTCTTT. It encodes CASSPRQLNTEAFF. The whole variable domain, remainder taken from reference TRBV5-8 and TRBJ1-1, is EAGVTQSPTHLIKTRGQQATLRCSPISGHTSVYWYQQALGLGLQFLLWYDEGEERNRGNFPPRFSGRQFPNYSSELNVNALELEDSALYLCASSPRQLNTEAFFGQGTRLTVV.

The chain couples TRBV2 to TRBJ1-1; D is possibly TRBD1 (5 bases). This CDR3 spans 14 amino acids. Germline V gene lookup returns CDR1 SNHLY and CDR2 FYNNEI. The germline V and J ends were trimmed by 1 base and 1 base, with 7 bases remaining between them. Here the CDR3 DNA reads TGTGCCAGCAGTGAAGTTAGGGGGAACACTGAAGCTTTCTTT. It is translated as CASSEVRGNTEAFF.

In nucleotides, the CDR3 is TGCAGCGTTGAAGATGAAAGTATGGCGGGCTACGAGCAGTACTTC. Its translation is CSVEDESMAGYEQYF. This chain connects TRBV29-1 to TRBJ2-7; D may be TRBD2 (5 bases). Germline loops: CDR1 SQVTM, CDR2 ANQGSEA. Between the trimmed V and J ends, which lost 0 bases and 3 bases, there was a span of 15 bases. The CDR3 loop spans 15 amino acids.

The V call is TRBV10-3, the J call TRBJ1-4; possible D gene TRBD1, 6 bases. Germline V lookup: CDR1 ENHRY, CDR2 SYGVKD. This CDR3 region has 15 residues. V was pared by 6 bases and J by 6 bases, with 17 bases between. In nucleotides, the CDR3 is TGTGCCATCAGAAATGGAGACAGGCTAGATGAAAAACTGTTTTTT. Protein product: CAIRNGDRLDEKLFF.

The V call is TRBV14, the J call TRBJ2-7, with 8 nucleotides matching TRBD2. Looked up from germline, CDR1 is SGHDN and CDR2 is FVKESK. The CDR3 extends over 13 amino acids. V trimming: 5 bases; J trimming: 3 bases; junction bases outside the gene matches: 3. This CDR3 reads CASSYRGGYEQYF. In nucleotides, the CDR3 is TGTGCCAGCAGCTATCGGGGGGGCTACGAGCAGTACTTC.

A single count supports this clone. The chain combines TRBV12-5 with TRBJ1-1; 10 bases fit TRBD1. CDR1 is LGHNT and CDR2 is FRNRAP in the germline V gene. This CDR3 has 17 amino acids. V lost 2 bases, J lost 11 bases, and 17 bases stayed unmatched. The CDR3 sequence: CASGLLTGQGGANEAFF. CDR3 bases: TGTGCTAGTGGTTTGTTAACCGGACAGGGGGGAGCGAATGAGGCTTTCTTT. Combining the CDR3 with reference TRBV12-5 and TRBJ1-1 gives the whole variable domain DARVTQTPRHKVTEMGQEVTMRCQPILGHNTVFWYRQTMMQGLELLAYFRNRAPLDDSGMPKDRFSAEMPDATLATLKIQPSEPRDSAVYFCASGLLTGQGGANEAFFGQGTRLTVV.

The CDR3 DNA is TGTGCCAGCAGCGTAGCAGGGGAGGGGCGCGGCACTGAAGCTTTCTTT. Encoded protein: CASSVAGEGRGTEAFF. The chain recombines TRBV9 with TRBJ1-1, with a tentative D call TRBD1 (6 bases). The CDR3 runs 16 residues. Trimming pared 0 bases from V and 4 bases from J, leaving 16 bases between. Per germline, CDR1 SGDLS and CDR2 YYNGEE.